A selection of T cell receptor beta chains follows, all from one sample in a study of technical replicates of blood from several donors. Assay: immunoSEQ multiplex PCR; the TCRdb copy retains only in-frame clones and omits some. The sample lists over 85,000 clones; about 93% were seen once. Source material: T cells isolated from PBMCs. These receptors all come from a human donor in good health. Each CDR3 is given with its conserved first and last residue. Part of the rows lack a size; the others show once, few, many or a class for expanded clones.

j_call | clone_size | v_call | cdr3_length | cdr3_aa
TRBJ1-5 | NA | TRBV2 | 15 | CASSDHAGPNQPQHF
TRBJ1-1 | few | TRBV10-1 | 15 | CASSQVRGGNTEAFF
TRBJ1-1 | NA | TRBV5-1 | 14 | CASSQQETNTEAFF
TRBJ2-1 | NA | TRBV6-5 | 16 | CASSYSGLAGYSEQFF
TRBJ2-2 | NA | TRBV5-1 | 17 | CASSLLLAGENTGELFF
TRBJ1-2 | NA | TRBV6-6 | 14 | CASSLPGTNYGYTF
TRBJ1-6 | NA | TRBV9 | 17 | CASSVTGSGSYNSPLHF
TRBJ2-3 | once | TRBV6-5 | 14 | CASTTGLSRDTQYF
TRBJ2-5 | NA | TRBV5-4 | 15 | CASSRPTGGGETQYF
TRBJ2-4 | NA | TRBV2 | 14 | CASGVTSGGAGMDF
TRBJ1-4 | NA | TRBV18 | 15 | CASAPMGPTNEKLFF
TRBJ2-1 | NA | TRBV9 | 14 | CASSAGGPMFEQFF
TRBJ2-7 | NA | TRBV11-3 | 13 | CASSFGDRYEQYF
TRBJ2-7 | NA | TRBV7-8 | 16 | CASSLDSNHPSYEQYF
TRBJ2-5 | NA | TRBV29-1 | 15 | CSAPGQADPEGTQYF
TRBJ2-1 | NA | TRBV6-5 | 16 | CASSYSLITSGSEPFF
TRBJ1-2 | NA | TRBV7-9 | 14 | CASSGTGDNYGYTF
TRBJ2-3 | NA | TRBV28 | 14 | CASSLDISTDTQYF
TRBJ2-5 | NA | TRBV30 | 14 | CAWSVRGIQETQYF
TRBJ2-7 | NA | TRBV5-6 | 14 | CASSLTPEAIEQYF
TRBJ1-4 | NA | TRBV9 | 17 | CASSVGGTGSTNEKLFF
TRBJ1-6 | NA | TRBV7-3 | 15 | CASSLRGQGNSPLHF
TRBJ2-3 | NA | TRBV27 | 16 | CASSLYSGRREDTQYF
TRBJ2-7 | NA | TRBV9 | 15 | CASSVNGIVLGEQYF
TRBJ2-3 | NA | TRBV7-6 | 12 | CASSLNRDTQYF
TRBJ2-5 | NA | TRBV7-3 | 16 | CASSLRGQGVWETQYF
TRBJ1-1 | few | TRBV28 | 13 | CASSPQANTEAFF
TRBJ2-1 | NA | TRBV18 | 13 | CASAGSSYNEQFF
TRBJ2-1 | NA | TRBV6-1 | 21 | CASSEELDGPSAGTHYNEQFF
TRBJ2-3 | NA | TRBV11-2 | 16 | CASSFRTSSFSDTQYF